The entry that follows covers one TCR beta chain sequence. A much bigger clone sits one base away, suggesting this may be a read error. The authors ran a second PCR of roughly 6 to 12 cycles using a sample-barcoded 5' primer and a J-beta primer mix. TCRdb re-analysed the 5' RACE reads in MiXCR, keeping a single row per CDR3 protein. This sample has 700,000 to 950,000 distinct CDR3 sequences, with roughly 44% found just once. The length of the CDR3 is 16 residues. Germline lookup yields CDR1 SEHNR and CDR2 FQNEAQ (reference sequence). The ends were cut back, 1 base at V and 2 bases at J, with 14 bases in the middle. This sample stems from a study of blood T cells in healthy people across ages. The donors, aged roughly 6 to 100, were healthy Caucasians from Russia.

This clonotype was obtained from a woman in her sixties in good health. V and J are TRBV7-9 and TRBJ1-1; the D gene is possibly TRBD1 (5 bases). Source material: blood. Here the CDR3 reads CASSLGTLGENTEAFF. The CDR3 DNA reads as TGTGCCAGCAGCTTAGGGACGCTAGGGGAAAACACTGAAGCTTTCTTT.